The rows below give T cell receptor beta chains drawn from one sample of a study of blood T cell repertoires in COVID-19. Assay: immunoSEQ multiplex PCR; the TCRdb copy retains only in-frame clones and omits some. This table holds about 310,000 clones, around 87% found once. The sample was peripheral blood. Receptor source: a woman aged 40 to 50 with COVID-19, enrolled during active disease. The CDR3 runs from the conserved cysteine through the conserved F or W. D genes are given only for firm matches. Only some rows state a clone size, as once, few, many or a class for expanded clones.

V	length	D	J	size	CDR3	DNA
TRBV30	14	.	TRBJ1-1	.	CAWSVEEGSPEAFF	TGTGCCTGGAGTGTAGAGGAGGGCTCCCCTGAAGCTTTCTTT
TRBV9	14	.	TRBJ1-5	.	CASSVTDSNQPQHF	TGTGCCAGCAGCGTAACAGATAGCAATCAGCCCCAGCATTTT
TRBV27	17	TRBD1	TRBJ1-2	.	CASSLHERGQGFNGYTF	TGTGCCAGCAGTTTACACGAGCGAGGACAGGGTTTCAATGGCTACACCTTC
TRBV10-3	14	TRBD1	TRBJ1-5	.	CAISETRTGQPQHF	TGTGCCATCAGTGAGACCAGGACAGGTCAGCCCCAGCATTTT
TRBV5-1	16	.	TRBJ2-1	.	CASSPSLASVYNEQFF	TGCGCCAGCAGCCCCTCGTTGGCTAGCGTTTACAATGAGCAGTTCTTC
TRBV7-2	13	TRBD2	TRBJ2-3	once	CASSQTPGLAGSF	TGTGCCAGCAGCCAAACCCCCGGACTAGCGGGTTCTTTT
TRBV27	14	.	TRBJ1-6	.	CASSLSRDNSPLHF	TGTGCCAGCAGTTTAAGCAGGGATAATTCACCCCTCCACTTT
TRBV6-5	12	TRBD1	TRBJ1-2	.	CASSSDRDGYTF	TGTGCCAGCAGTTCAGACAGGGATGGCTACACCTTC
TRBV5-1	15	.	TRBJ2-7	once	CASSLDPLGQYEQYF	TGCGCCAGCAGCCTGGACCCCTTGGGGCAGTACGAGCAGTACTTC
TRBV10-3	13	TRBD1	TRBJ2-7	.	CAIMGQGSEEQYF	TGTGCCATCATGGGACAGGGATCAGAGGAGCAGTACTTC
TRBV10-3	13	.	TRBJ1-2	.	CAISESVRDGYTF	TGTGCCATCAGTGAGTCGGTCAGGGATGGCTACACCTTC
TRBV7-9	14	.	TRBJ2-7	.	CASSSGQGGGEQYF	TGTGCCAGCTCCTCCGGGCAGGGAGGAGGCGAGCAGTACTTC
TRBV7-2	15	.	TRBJ1-3	.	CASTPGGLRGNTIYF	TGTGCCAGCACCCCTGGGGGACTCCGTGGAAACACCATATATTTT
TRBV7-3	14	TRBD1	TRBJ1-2	.	CASSRDRAGYGYTF	TGTGCCAGCAGCCGGGACAGGGCGGGCTATGGCTACACCTTC
TRBV29-1	14	TRBD1	TRBJ2-1	.	CSVAVGQGIGEQFF	TGCAGCGTCGCCGTGGGACAGGGGATTGGTGAGCAGTTCTTC
TRBV18	14	TRBD2	TRBJ2-7	.	CASSPKRGEGEQYF	TGTGCCAGCTCACCAAAGCGGGGGGAGGGCGAGCAGTACTTC
TRBV7-8	15	.	TRBJ1-3	.	CASSLARSSGNTIYF	TGTGCCAGCAGCTTAGCGAGGTCCTCTGGAAACACCATATATTTT
TRBV5-1	14	.	TRBJ2-7	.	CASSFPGAADEQYF	TGCGCCAGCAGCTTCCCGGGAGCAGCGGACGAGCAGTACTTC
TRBV19	14	TRBD1	TRBJ1-4	.	CASSKTGLSEKLFF	TGTGCCAGTAGTAAGACAGGGCTAAGTGAAAAACTGTTTTTT
TRBV30	14	.	TRBJ1-5	.	CAWSVRRGNQPQHF	TGTGCCTGGAGTGTACGCAGGGGCAATCAGCCCCAGCATTTT
TRBV29-1	11	.	TRBJ1-3	.	CSVPYGNTIYF	TGCAGCGTCCCTTATGGAAACACCATATATTTT
TRBV9	12	.	TRBJ1-1	.	CASSPQDRLPFF	TGTGCCAGCAGCCCTCAAGACAGGTTGCCTTTCTTT
TRBV6-2/TRBV6-3	15	.	TRBJ1-2	.	CASSLGGGSDYGYTF	TGTGCCAGCAGTTTGGGAGGAGGGAGCGACTATGGCTACACCTTC
TRBV12-3/TRBV12-4	12	.	TRBJ1-2	once	CASSPYSYGYTF	TGTGCCAGCTCGCCCTATAGCTATGGCTACACCTTC
TRBV7-2	15	TRBD1	TRBJ2-7	.	CASSLNRDRGGEQYF	TGTGCCAGCAGCCTAAACCGGGACAGGGGGGGTGAGCAGTACTTC
TRBV6-6	14	TRBD1	TRBJ2-2	once	CASRRQGTAGELFF	TGTGCCAGCAGGAGACAGGGGACGGCCGGGGAGCTGTTTTTT
TRBV27	16	TRBD1	TRBJ1-6	.	CASSQLQGAGNSPLHF	TGTGCCAGCAGTCAGCTACAGGGGGCTGGCAATTCACCCCTCCACTTT
TRBV4-2	14	TRBD1	TRBJ1-6	.	CASSQETGGSPLHF	TGTGCCAGCAGCCAAGAAACAGGGGGATCACCCCTCCACTTT
TRBV28	15	.	TRBJ2-2	.	CASSFPRGYTGELFF	TGTGCCAGCAGTTTCCCCAGGGGATACACCGGGGAGCTGTTTTTT
TRBV7-2	15	TRBD1	TRBJ1-2	.	CASSSNRGAGYGYTF	TGTGCCAGCAGCTCGAACAGGGGGGCGGGATATGGCTACACCTTC
TRBV6-5	15	TRBD1	TRBJ1-5	.	CASTLDRGSNQPQHF	TGTGCCAGCACCCTGGACAGGGGAAGCAATCAGCCCCAGCATTTT
TRBV28	15	TRBD1	TRBJ1-2	.	CASSPPGTGGFGYTF	TGTGCCAGCAGTCCCCCCGGGACAGGGGGGTTTGGCTACACCTTC
TRBV7-2	13	.	TRBJ2-1	.	CASSLKRTNEQFF	TGTGCCAGCAGCCTAAAACGTACCAATGAGCAGTTCTTC
TRBV2	13	TRBD1	TRBJ1-5	.	CASSENRGQPQHF	TGTGCCAGCAGTGAAAACAGGGGGCAGCCCCAGCATTTT